This T cell receptor beta chain comes out of a study of shared clonotypes between healthy human individuals. Trimming shortened V by 8 bases and J by 3 bases, and 13 bases separated the two germline ends. The CDR3 is 13 residues long. In germline, CDR1 is LNHDA, CDR2 SQIVND (reference sequence). Only in-frame clones appear in the TCRdb table, and some are missing; sequencing was by immunoSEQ multiplex PCR. The sample carries 2.3 million or so clones, approximately 95% recorded once. Sequencing was carried out using naive CD4+ T cells from PBMCs. The subset was: CD45RA+ positively selected. The TCR sequence derives from a young man in good health. Some clones in this sample may be carry-over from other donors' samples. This sequence joins TRBV19 and TRBJ1-1; perhaps TRBD1 as D (6 bases). The CDR3 DNA follows: TGTGCCAGTCGCACCAGGGGCTACACTGAAGCTTTCTTT. It specifies CASRTRGYTEAFF.